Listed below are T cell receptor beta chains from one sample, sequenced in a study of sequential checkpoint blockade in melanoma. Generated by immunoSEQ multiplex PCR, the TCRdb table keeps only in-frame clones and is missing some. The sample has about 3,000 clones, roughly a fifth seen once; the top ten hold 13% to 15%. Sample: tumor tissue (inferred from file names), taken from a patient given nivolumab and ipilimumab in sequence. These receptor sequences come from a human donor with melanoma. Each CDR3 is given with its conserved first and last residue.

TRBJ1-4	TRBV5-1	CASRGTGRVNEKLFF
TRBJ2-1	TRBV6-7	CASSYIGEQFF
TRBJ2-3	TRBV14	CASSDLHSRTGVTDTQYF
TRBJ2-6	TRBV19	CASSSRVTKSQSRANVLTF
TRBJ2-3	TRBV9	CASSEPAEATDTQYF
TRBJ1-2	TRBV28	CASSFLGKLYTF
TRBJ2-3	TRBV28	CASSLQSTDTQYF
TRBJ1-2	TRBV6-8	CASSEPAGGYTF
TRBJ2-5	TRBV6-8	CASNRQPQETQYF
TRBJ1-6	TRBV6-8	CASRPTGQGDSPLHF
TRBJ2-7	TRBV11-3	CASSLGQGSYGEQYF
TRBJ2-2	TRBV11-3	CASSFHMGAGELFF
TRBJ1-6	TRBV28	CASSLSGFNNSPLHF
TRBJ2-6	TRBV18	CASSGQDSGANVLTF
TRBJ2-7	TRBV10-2	CASPIRDWDYEQYF
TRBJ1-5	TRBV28	CASSLLQGGNQPQHF